These 30 T cell receptor beta chains came from one sample sequenced in a study of cytomegalovirus exposure and HLA in healthy donors. The PCR used 60 Vbeta and 13 Jbeta primers. Sequenced by immunoSEQ multiplex PCR; TCRdb stores in-frame clones only, minus some. This table has around 200,000 clones, approximately 78% appearing once. Source material: PBMCs. The receptors derive from a woman younger than 30 in good health and CMV-seronegative.

The chain combines TRBV19 with TRBJ2-1, with 11 bases matching TRBD2. J gave up 7 bases and V 7 bases, and 6 bases lay outside the gene matches. Per the germline V gene, CDR1 is LNHDA and CDR2 is SQIVND (reference sequence). This CDR3 is 14 amino acids long. The CDR3: CASTMTSGVNEQFF. In nucleotides, the CDR3 is TGTGCCAGTACCATGACTAGCGGGGTGAATGAGCAGTTCTTC.

The chain recombines TRBV2 with TRBJ1-2; 7 bases agree with TRBD1. Germline V lookup: CDR1 SNHLY, CDR2 FYNNEI. This CDR3 is built from 16 residues. J was trimmed by 4 bases and V by 3 bases; bases with no gene match: 11. The CDR3 DNA is TGTGCCAGCAGTGATCCGGGACAGCGCTTTTTCTATGGCTACACCTTC. It codes for CASSDPGQRFFYGYTF. Based on the CDR3 plus reference TRBV2 and TRBJ1-2, the full variable domain is EPEVTQTPSHQVTQMGQEVILRCVPISNHLYFYWYRQILGQKVEFLVSFYNNEISEKSEIFDDQFSVERPDGSNFTLKIRSTKLEDSAMYFCASSDPGQRFFYGYTFGSGTRLTVV.

This clone was found a few times. The rearrangement uses TRBV29-1 and TRBJ2-3, with 11 nucleotides matching TRBD2. Germline lookup yields CDR1 SQVTM and CDR2 ANQGSEA. The CDR3 is 16 amino acids. The J segment lost 4 bases and the V segment lost 6 bases, leaving 12 bases of the junction unmatched. CDR3 region: CSVPGQTSGTPDTQYF. For the CDR3, the DNA is TGCAGCGTCCCCGGTCAGACTAGCGGGACCCCAGATACGCAGTATTTT.

The chain carries TRBV13 and TRBJ2-2; perhaps TRBD1 as D (5 bases). Germline lookup yields CDR1 PRHDT and CDR2 FYEKMQ (reference sequence). The V end lost 2 bases, the J end lost 1 base, and 8 bases lay between the germline ends. The CDR3 length is 15 residues. This CDR3 is CASSLTTENTGELFF. The CDR3 DNA reads as TGTGCCAGCAGCTTAACGACAGAGAACACCGGGGAGCTGTTTTTT.

CDR3 DNA sequence: TGTGCCAGCAGGGCGGGATGGCTGAACACCGGGGAGCTGTTTTTT. This translates into CASRAGWLNTGELFF. The chain links TRBV27 to TRBJ2-2, with D possibly matching TRBD2 (6 bases). The germline CDR1 and CDR2 sequences are MNHEY and SMNVEV (reference sequence). CDR3 length: 15 residues. V was cut by 6 bases and J by 1 base, with 12 bases left in between.

The V gene is TRBV5-1, the J gene TRBJ2-5; 7 nucleotides match TRBD1. Germline V CDR1 and CDR2: SGHRS, YFSETQ. The CDR3 extends over 13 amino acids. Trimming took 6 bases from V and 1 from J; bases not matched to a gene: 3. The CDR3 loop is CASIGTAQETQYF. The CDR3 coding sequence is TGCGCCAGCATCGGGACAGCCCAAGAGACCCAGTACTTC. Full variable domain (rest looked up from reference TRBV5-1 and TRBJ2-5): KAGVTQTPRYLIKTRGQQVTLSCSPISGHRSVSWYQQTPGQGLQFLFEYFSETQRNKGNFPGRFSGRQFSNSRSEMNVSTLELGDSALYLCASIGTAQETQYFGPGTRLLVL.

This chain's CDR3 is CASSPPNRGGEKLFF. The CDR3 DNA is TGTGCCAGCTCACCGCCTAACAGGGGTGGGGAAAAACTGTTTTTT. The chain links TRBV18 to TRBJ1-4; TRBD1 aligns across 7 bases. In germline, CDR1 is KGHSH, CDR2 LQKENI. This CDR3 has 15 amino acids. Trimming removed 3 bases from V and 8 bases from J; junction bases left unmatched: 9.

This rearrangement joins TRBV6-5 to TRBJ1-6; D not resolved. Germline loops: CDR1 MNHEY, CDR2 SVGAGI. The CDR3 extends over 14 amino acids. V was clipped by 0 bases and J by 11 bases, with 11 bases between them. CDR3 sequence: CASSYSLVRAPLHF. The CDR3 region has the DNA TGTGCCAGCAGTTACTCTTTAGTACGGGCACCCCTCCACTTT.

The chain links TRBV4-1 to TRBJ1-4, with 7 positions matching TRBD1. Germline CDR1 is MGHRA and CDR2 is YSYEKL. The J segment lost 6 bases and the V segment lost 0 bases, leaving 4 bases of the junction unmatched. This CDR3 spans 15 amino acids. Here the CDR3 reads CASSQDPGGYEKLFF. The CDR3, as DNA: TGCGCCAGCAGCCAAGATCCAGGGGGATATGAAAAACTGTTTTTT.

This clone occurred once. The chain recombines TRBV6-5 with TRBJ2-7; 7 nucleotides agree with TRBD1. The V gene end was trimmed by 9 bases and the J gene end by 2 bases; junction bases not matched to a gene: 13. The CDR3 extends over 15 amino acids. Germline assignment: CDR1 MNHEY and CDR2 SVGAGI. This CDR3 is CARGAGGRITYEQYF. The CDR3 DNA reads as TGTGCCAGGGGGGCAGGGGGACGCATAACCTACGAGCAGTACTTC.

CDR3 in DNA: TGCGCCAGCAGTGACCCCCGGGAGCCCTATCAGCCCCAGCATTTT. As protein: CASSDPREPYQPQHF. V and J are TRBV10-1 and TRBJ1-5; D is ambiguous. This CDR3 is built from 15 residues. Germline CDR1 is WNHNN and CDR2 is SYGVQD (reference sequence). Trimming removed 3 bases from V and 5 bases from J, with 14 bases in between.

This chain's CDR3 is CSVSAGGPSSYEQYF. CDR3 in DNA: TGCAGCGTTTCCGCGGGGGGCCCGAGCTCCTACGAGCAGTACTTC. This chain links TRBV29-1 with TRBJ2-7; 8 bases map to TRBD2. This CDR3 spans 15 amino acids. The V and J ends lost 5 bases and 0 bases, in that order; junction bases with no gene match: 9. The germline CDR1 and CDR2 sequences are SQVTM and ANQGSEA.

This chain connects TRBV6-6 to TRBJ1-1, with D possibly TRBD1 on 6 matching bases. V was shortened by 6 bases and J by 2 bases, with 19 bases between the two germline ends. This CDR3 region has 16 residues. Germline V gene data show CDR1 as MNHNY and CDR2 as SVGAGI (reference sequence). The CDR3 spells CASRTTGLSGNTEAFF. CDR3 sequence (DNA): TGTGCCAGCAGGACCACAGGGCTGTCGGGAAACACTGAAGCTTTCTTT.

The chain couples TRBV19 to TRBJ1-1; TRBD1 matches 8 bases. The length of the CDR3 is 14 residues. The germline CDR1 and CDR2 sequences are LNHDA and SQIVND (reference sequence). The V and J ends lost 6 bases and 5 bases, in that order; junction bases with no gene match: 8. This chain's CDR3 is CASSIGTGPTEAFF. DNA for the CDR3: TGTGCCAGTAGCATCGGGACAGGACCTACTGAAGCTTTCTTT. Full variable domain (outside the CDR3, taken from reference TRBV19 and TRBJ1-1): DGGITQSPKYLFRKEGQNVTLSCEQNLNHDAMYWYRQDPGQGLRLIYYSQIVNDFQKGDIAEGYSVSREKKESFPLTVTSAQKNPTAFYLCASSIGTGPTEAFFGQGTRLTVV.

The chain joins TRBV10-1 to TRBJ2-3, with 10 bases aligning to TRBD2. This CDR3 has 15 residues. With V trimmed by 5 bases and J by 5 bases, 7 bases remained unmatched. Germline loops: CDR1 WNHNN, CDR2 SYGVQD (reference sequence). CDR3 sequence (DNA): TGCGCCAGCAGTCTTATAGCGGGGGGACAAGATACGCAGTATTTT. This translates into CASSLIAGGQDTQYF.

The chain has TRBV5-1 and TRBJ2-2; tentatively, D is TRBD2 (6 bases). V dropped 4 bases and J dropped 4 bases, with 14 bases sitting between them. CDR3 size: 15 residues. Germline loops: CDR1 SGHRS, CDR2 YFSETQ. Here the CDR3 reads CASSPRLVGTGELFF. DNA for the CDR3: TGCGCCAGCAGCCCCCGACTAGTTGGCACCGGGGAGCTGTTTTTT.

The V and J genes are TRBV30 and TRBJ1-1; D perhaps matches TRBD1 (6 bases). V was shortened by 1 base and J by 10 bases, with 19 bases between the two germline ends. This CDR3 is 14 amino acids long. CDR1 and CDR2 (germline): GTSNPN, SVGIG (reference sequence). The CDR3 nucleotides are TGTGCCTGGAGTGACACAGGGTTAGGGCAATCAGCTTTCTTT. Translated: CAWSDTGLGQSAFF.

The rearrangement joins TRBV10-2 to TRBJ1-5; 7 bases are shared with TRBD1. Germline loops: CDR1 WSHSY, CDR2 SAAADI. This CDR3 is built from 15 residues. V trimming: 9 bases; J trimming: 4 bases; junction bases outside the gene matches: 12. The CDR3 DNA follows: TGCGCCAGTACCGCTGGGACAGTTGCTAATCAGCCCCAGCATTTT. This translates into CASTAGTVANQPQHF.

This clone has just a few counts. The chain recombines TRBV18 with TRBJ2-7, with 11 positions matching TRBD1. CDR1 is KGHSH, CDR2 LQKENI, per germline. The CDR3 extends over 14 amino acids. With 2 bases clipped from V and 5 bases from J, the junction kept 2 bases outside the gene matches. CDR3 sequence (DNA): TGTGCCAGCTCACCAGAGGACAGGGGGCACGAGCAGTACTTC. Translated, it gives CASSPEDRGHEQYF. The whole variable domain, filled in from reference TRBV18 and TRBJ2-7, reads NAGVMQNPRHLVRRRGQEARLRCSPMKGHSHVYWYRQLPEEGLKFMVYLQKENIIDESGMPKERFSAEFPKEGPSILRIQQVVRGDSAAYFCASSPEDRGHEQYFGPGTRLTVT.

The rearrangement uses TRBV10-2 and TRBJ2-3, with 7 bases fitting TRBD2. Germline V gene lookup returns CDR1 WSHSY and CDR2 SAAADI. The CDR3 sequence is 14 residues long. Losses at the gene ends were 4 bases for V and 3 bases for J; bases not matched to a gene: 4. The CDR3 DNA sequence: TGCGCCAGCAGTGGGGGGGGGTTGACAGATACGCAGTATTTT. This codes for CASSGGGLTDTQYF.

The chain uses TRBV6-6 and TRBJ1-2; TRBD1 matches at 11 bases. This CDR3 has 16 residues. The V segment lost 5 bases and the J segment 0 bases; nucleotides outside the gene matches: 5. In germline, CDR1 is MNHNY, CDR2 SVGAGI (reference sequence). The CDR3 DNA reads TGTGCCAGCAGTATTGGGACAGGGGGACCTAACTATGGCTACACCTTC. This codes for CASSIGTGGPNYGYTF.

This clone came up once. This chain links TRBV14 with TRBJ2-7, with 13 bases aligning to TRBD2. Per germline, CDR1 SGHDN and CDR2 FVKESK. V trimming: 0 bases; J trimming: 12 bases; junction bases outside the gene matches: 8. The CDR3 spans 15 residues. CDR3 sequence: CASSQDWTSGSPPYF. CDR3 bases: TGTGCCAGCAGCCAAGATTGGACTAGCGGGAGTCCCCCGTACTTC.

The chain carries TRBV7-9 and TRBJ2-7, with 9 positions matching TRBD1. There are 14 residues in the CDR3. CDR1 and CDR2 from the germline V gene are SEHNR and FQNEAQ (reference sequence). Losses at the gene ends were 3 bases for V and 4 bases for J; bases not matched to a gene: 4. In DNA form, the CDR3 reads TGTGCCAGCAGCTTTGGGACAGGGTCATACGAGCAGTACTTC. Its protein is CASSFGTGSYEQYF.

The chain links TRBV6-5 to TRBJ2-5; 9 bases agree with TRBD1. The DNA matches TRBJ2-7 better at its end, which makes the J call doubtful. The CDR3 covers 13 residues. CDR1 is MNHEY and CDR2 is SVGAGI in the germline V gene. CDR3 sequence: CASSPTGGYEQYF. CDR3 nucleotide sequence: TGTGCCAGCAGTCCGACAGGGGGCTACGAGCAGTACTTC.

This clone showed up just once. V and J are TRBV7-3 and TRBJ2-2; TRBD2 matches 15 bases. The V gene end was trimmed by 3 bases and the J gene end by 4 bases; junction bases not matched to a gene: 6. This CDR3 has 18 amino acids. CDR1 and CDR2 from the germline V gene are SGHTA and FQGTGA. CDR3 nucleotide sequence: TGTGCCAGCAGCTTTTTTGGACTAGCGGGAGGGTCCACCGGGGAGCTGTTTTTT. Amino acids: CASSFFGLAGGSTGELFF.

The V gene is TRBV4-2, the J gene TRBJ2-7; D might be TRBD1 (5 bases). Germline V lookup: CDR1 LGHNA, CDR2 YNFKEQ. The CDR3 loop spans 11 amino acids. V was clipped by 6 bases and J by 7 bases, with 10 bases between them. CDR3 coding DNA: TGTGCCAGCAGTCAGGGCTTTGAGCAGTACTTC. This codes for CASSQGFEQYF.

The chain is built from TRBV19 and TRBJ2-7, with no clear D. The CDR3 totals 12 residues. CDR1 LNHDA and CDR2 SQIVND come from the germline V gene (reference sequence). V lost 5 bases and J 1 base, leaving 6 bases between the germline ends. CDR3: CASSSASYEQYF. The CDR3 DNA follows: TGTGCCAGTAGTTCTGCGTCCTACGAGCAGTACTTC.

The CDR3 sequence is CASSQVETGGNNEQFF. The CDR3 DNA follows: TGCGCCAGCAGCCAAGTGGAGACAGGGGGAAACAATGAGCAGTTCTTC. The chain uses TRBV4-1 and TRBJ2-1, with 9 bases identical to TRBD1. Germline V gene lookup returns CDR1 MGHRA and CDR2 YSYEKL. This CDR3 is 16 amino acids long. Trimming cost V 1 base and J 5 bases; bases outside gene matches: 6.

The gene calls are TRBV2 and TRBJ2-1, with D possibly being TRBD2 (6 bases). Germline V gene data show CDR1 as SNHLY and CDR2 as FYNNEI. Trimming removed 6 bases from V and 12 bases from J, with 18 bases in between. The CDR3 has 13 residues. DNA for the CDR3: TGTGCCAGCAGACGCCGGCTGGAGGGCGGGCAGTTCTTC. Translation: CASRRRLEGGQFF.

V gene TRBV27 combines with J gene TRBJ2-3, with 7 bases aligning to TRBD2. J gave up 2 bases and V 10 bases, and 6 bases lay outside the gene matches. This CDR3 has 13 amino acids. CDR1 MNHEY and CDR2 SMNVEV come from the germline V gene (reference sequence). DNA of the CDR3: TGTGCCATCCGGGACTACAACACAGATACGCAGTATTTT. This codes for CAIRDYNTDTQYF.